These T cell receptor beta chains were read from a single sample in a study of blood T cell repertoires in COVID-19. Clones were read by immunoSEQ multiplex PCR, and TCRdb kept only the in-frame ones, dropping some. Of some 120,000 clones in the sample, 75% to 95% were seen once. Material: peripheral blood. The receptors originated from a human donor with active COVID-19. The donor label of this sample is uncertain. Each CDR3 is given without its conserved first and last residue. Each record gives: CDR3 protein, CDR3 length, V gene, J gene.

CDR3aa: ASSPLQALNYGYT; len: 13; v_gene: TRBV7-9; j_gene: TRBJ1-2
CDR3aa: ASSFIGELF; len: 9; v_gene: TRBV11-2; j_gene: TRBJ2-2
CDR3aa: ASSPSTGVRPHEQY; len: 14; v_gene: TRBV27; j_gene: TRBJ2-7
CDR3aa: ASSPRDRLEDTIY; len: 13; v_gene: TRBV18; j_gene: TRBJ1-3
CDR3aa: ASSLGLVNEQF; len: 11; v_gene: TRBV6-2/TRBV6-3; j_gene: TRBJ2-1
CDR3aa: ASSPGMGAADYGYT; len: 14; v_gene: TRBV18; j_gene: TRBJ1-2
CDR3aa: ASSQLLAGPTGELF; len: 14; v_gene: TRBV4-3; j_gene: TRBJ2-2
CDR3aa: ASSRQENEQF; len: 10; v_gene: TRBV18; j_gene: TRBJ2-1
CDR3aa: ASSQLSGGYNEQF; len: 13; v_gene: TRBV14; j_gene: TRBJ2-1
CDR3aa: ASSFPLQIGGRGSETQY; len: 17; v_gene: TRBV7-9; j_gene: TRBJ2-5
CDR3aa: ASSQGRDMNEQF; len: 12; v_gene: TRBV3-1/TRBV3-2; j_gene: TRBJ2-1
CDR3aa: ASSLGAARGTEAF; len: 13; v_gene: TRBV5-1; j_gene: TRBJ1-1
CDR3aa: ASSDQGIGISPLH; len: 13; v_gene: TRBV6-1; j_gene: TRBJ1-6
CDR3aa: ASSQDRGAEQY; len: 11; v_gene: TRBV4-1; j_gene: TRBJ2-7
CDR3aa: ASSYSLDRGSNEQF; len: 14; v_gene: TRBV6-2/TRBV6-3; j_gene: TRBJ2-1
CDR3aa: ASTGQGWPGELF; len: 12; v_gene: TRBV2; j_gene: TRBJ2-2
CDR3aa: ASSAGTPTYSGNTIY; len: 15; v_gene: TRBV9; j_gene: TRBJ1-3
CDR3aa: ASSTQPGHAGGVTQY; len: 15; v_gene: TRBV5-1; j_gene: TRBJ2-5
CDR3aa: ASTRGAAGELF; len: 11; v_gene: TRBV7-9; j_gene: TRBJ2-2
CDR3aa: ASRAETGNEQF; len: 11; v_gene: TRBV2; j_gene: TRBJ2-1
CDR3aa: SVRRSTGVEQY; len: 11; v_gene: TRBV29-1; j_gene: TRBJ2-7
CDR3aa: ASSLVGTGVTYEQY; len: 14; v_gene: TRBV7-2; j_gene: TRBJ2-7
CDR3aa: ATSRDRTPGYEQY; len: 13; v_gene: TRBV15; j_gene: TRBJ2-7
CDR3aa: ASSLATREAF; len: 10; v_gene: TRBV7-9; j_gene: TRBJ1-1
CDR3aa: ATRGTGDTGELF; len: 12; v_gene: TRBV24-1; j_gene: TRBJ2-2
CDR3aa: ASSQDSGYEQY; len: 11; v_gene: TRBV4-3; j_gene: TRBJ2-7
CDR3aa: ASSDSGSYEQY; len: 11; v_gene: TRBV6-6; j_gene: TRBJ2-7
CDR3aa: ASSTPGLGNQPQH; len: 13; v_gene: TRBV19; j_gene: TRBJ1-5
CDR3aa: ASSLPGTGSYEQY; len: 13; v_gene: TRBV19; j_gene: TRBJ2-7
CDR3aa: ASSEGGGGPTDTQY; len: 14; v_gene: TRBV10-1; j_gene: TRBJ2-3
CDR3aa: ASSLSGTGATGELF; len: 14; v_gene: TRBV28; j_gene: TRBJ2-2
CDR3aa: ASSYSGPGNTIY; len: 12; v_gene: TRBV6-6; j_gene: TRBJ1-3
CDR3aa: ASSQDPRGRGYT; len: 12; v_gene: TRBV4-3; j_gene: TRBJ1-2